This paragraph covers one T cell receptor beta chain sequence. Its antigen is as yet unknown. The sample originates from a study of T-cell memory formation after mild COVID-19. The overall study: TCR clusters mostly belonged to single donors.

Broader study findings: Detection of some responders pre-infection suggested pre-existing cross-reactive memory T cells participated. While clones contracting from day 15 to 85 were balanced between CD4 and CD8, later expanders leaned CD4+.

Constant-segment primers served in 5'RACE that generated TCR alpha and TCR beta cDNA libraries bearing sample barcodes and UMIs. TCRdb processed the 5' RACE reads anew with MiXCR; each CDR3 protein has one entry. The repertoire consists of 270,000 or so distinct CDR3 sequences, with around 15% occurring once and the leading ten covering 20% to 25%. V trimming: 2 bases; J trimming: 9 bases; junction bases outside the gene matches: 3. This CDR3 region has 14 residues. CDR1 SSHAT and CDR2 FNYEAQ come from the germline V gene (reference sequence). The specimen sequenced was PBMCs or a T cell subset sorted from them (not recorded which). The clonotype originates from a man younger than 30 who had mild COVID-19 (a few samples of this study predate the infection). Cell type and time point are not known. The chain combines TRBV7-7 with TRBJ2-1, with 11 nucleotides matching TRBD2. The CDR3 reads CASSLLAGGSEQFF. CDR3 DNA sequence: TGTGCCAGCAGCTTACTAGCGGGGGGCTCTGAGCAGTTCTTC.